Listed here is a single T cell receptor (beta chain). Antigen specificity is unknown. The sample is drawn from a study of T cell responses to AZD1222 COVID-19 vaccine. Overall study context: Pooling of second doses given at about 4 or about 12 weeks was done.

Assay: immunoSEQ multiplex PCR; the TCRdb copy retains only in-frame clones and omits some. In the table there are over 100,000 clones, over 80% of which are singletons. Study-wide findings and caveats: Spike regions recognized by vaccine-associated CD4 TCRs spanned the protein, led by 160-218 and 743-854. Seropositivity was recorded at baseline in only a handful of AZD1222 recipients. Nearly half of unique spike-specific TCRs reportedly avoided B.1.351 and B.1.1.7 mutated regions.

The sample in question was peripheral blood, obtained on day 0 of AZD1222 vaccination. This sequence was found in an adult in good health.

CDR3 sequence: CAIRGLAGTRDEQFF. The CDR3 DNA reads TGTGCCATCAGGGGACTAGCGGGGACCCGAGATGAGCAGTTCTTC. The chain uses TRBV10-3 and TRBJ2-1; 13 bases are shared with TRBD2. Trimming took 6 bases from V and 8 from J; bases not matched to a gene: 7. This CDR3 is 15 amino acids long. CDR1 is ENHRY, CDR2 SYGVKD, per germline.